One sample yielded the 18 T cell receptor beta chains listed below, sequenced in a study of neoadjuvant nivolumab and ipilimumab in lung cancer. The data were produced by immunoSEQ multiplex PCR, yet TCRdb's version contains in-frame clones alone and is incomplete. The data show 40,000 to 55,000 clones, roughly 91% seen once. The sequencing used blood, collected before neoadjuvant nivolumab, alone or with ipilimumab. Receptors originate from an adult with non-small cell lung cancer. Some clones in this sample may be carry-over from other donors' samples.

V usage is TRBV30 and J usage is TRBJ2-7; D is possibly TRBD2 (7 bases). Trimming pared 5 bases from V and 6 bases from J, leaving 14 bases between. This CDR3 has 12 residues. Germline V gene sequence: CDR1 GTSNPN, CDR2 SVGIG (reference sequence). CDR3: CAWAGAMGEQYF. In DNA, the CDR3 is TGTGCCTGGGCGGGGGCCATGGGCGAGCAGTACTTC.

The CDR3 DNA reads TGTGCCAGTAGTCGGACTGCTACAGGTGAGCAGTTCTTC. Its protein is CASSRTATGEQFF. The chain employs TRBV19 and TRBJ2-1; D assignment may be TRBD1 or TRBD2 (5 bases each). The length of the CDR3 is 13 residues. The germline V and J ends were trimmed by 5 bases and 9 bases, with 14 bases remaining between them. Germline CDR1 and CDR2: LNHDA and SQIVND (reference sequence).

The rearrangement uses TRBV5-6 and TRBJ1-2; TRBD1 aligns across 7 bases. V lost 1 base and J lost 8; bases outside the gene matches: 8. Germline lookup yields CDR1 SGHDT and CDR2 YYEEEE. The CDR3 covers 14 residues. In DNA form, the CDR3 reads TGTGCCAGCAGCTTGCTTCGCCAGGGGGACGGCTACACCTTC. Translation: CASSLLRQGDGYTF.

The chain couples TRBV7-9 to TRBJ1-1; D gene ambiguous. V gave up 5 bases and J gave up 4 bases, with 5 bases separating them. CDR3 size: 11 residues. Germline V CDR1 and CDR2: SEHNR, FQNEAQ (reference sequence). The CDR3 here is CASSVITEAFF. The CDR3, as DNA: TGTGCCAGCAGCGTAATCACTGAAGCTTTCTTT.

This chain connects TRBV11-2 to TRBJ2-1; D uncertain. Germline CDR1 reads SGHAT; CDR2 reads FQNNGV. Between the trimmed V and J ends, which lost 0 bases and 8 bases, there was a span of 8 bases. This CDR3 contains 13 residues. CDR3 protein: CASSLDTPYEQFF. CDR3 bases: TGTGCCAGCAGCTTAGATACGCCCTATGAGCAGTTCTTC.

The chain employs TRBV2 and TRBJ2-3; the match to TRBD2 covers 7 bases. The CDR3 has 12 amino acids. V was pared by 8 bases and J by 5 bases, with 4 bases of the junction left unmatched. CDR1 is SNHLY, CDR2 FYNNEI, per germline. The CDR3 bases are TGTGCCAGCGGGAGGGTCAGAGATACGCAGTATTTT. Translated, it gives CASGRVRDTQYF.

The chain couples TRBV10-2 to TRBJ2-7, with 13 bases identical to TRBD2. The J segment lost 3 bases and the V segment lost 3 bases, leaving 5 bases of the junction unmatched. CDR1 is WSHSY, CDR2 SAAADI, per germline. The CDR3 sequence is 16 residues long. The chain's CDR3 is CASSDPGTSGNYEQYF. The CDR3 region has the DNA TGCGCCAGCAGTGATCCCGGGACTAGCGGGAACTACGAGCAGTACTTC.

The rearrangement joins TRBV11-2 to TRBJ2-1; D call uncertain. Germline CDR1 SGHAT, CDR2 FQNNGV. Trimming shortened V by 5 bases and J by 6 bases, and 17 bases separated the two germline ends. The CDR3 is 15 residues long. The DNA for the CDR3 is TGTGCCAGCAGCCTCTCGGTGGGGTCTGGCAATGAGCAGTTCTTC. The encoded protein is CASSLSVGSGNEQFF.

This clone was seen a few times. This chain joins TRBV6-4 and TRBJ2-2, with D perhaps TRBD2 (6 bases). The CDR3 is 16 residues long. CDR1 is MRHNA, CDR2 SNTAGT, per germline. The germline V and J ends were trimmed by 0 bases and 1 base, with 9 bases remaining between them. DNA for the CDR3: TGTGCCAGCAGTGACTCGGATAGCGGGAACACCGGGGAGCTGTTTTTT. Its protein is CASSDSDSGNTGELFF.

CDR3 loop: CASSRHAYEQYF. The CDR3 bases are TGTGCCAGTAGTAGACACGCCTACGAGCAGTACTTC. The chain recombines TRBV19 with TRBJ2-7, with D unclear. Per the germline V gene, CDR1 is LNHDA and CDR2 is SQIVND (reference sequence). This CDR3 is 12 amino acids long. V lost 4 bases, J lost 2 bases, and 6 bases lay in between.

CDR3 protein: CASCGRAGNEQFF. DNA for the CDR3: TGTGCCAGCTGTGGTAGGGCTGGAAATGAGCAGTTCTTC. This chain joins TRBV6-5 and TRBJ2-1; D is uncertain. CDR1 MNHEY and CDR2 SVGAGI come from the germline V gene. The length of the CDR3 is 13 residues. Between the trimmed V and J ends, which lost 8 bases and 7 bases, there was a span of 15 bases.

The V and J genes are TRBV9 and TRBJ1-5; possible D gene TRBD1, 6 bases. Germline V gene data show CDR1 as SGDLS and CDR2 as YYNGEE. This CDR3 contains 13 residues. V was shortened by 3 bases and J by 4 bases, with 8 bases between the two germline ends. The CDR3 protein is CASSEGVNQPQHF. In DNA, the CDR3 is TGTGCCAGCAGCGAGGGGGTTAATCAGCCCCAGCATTTT.

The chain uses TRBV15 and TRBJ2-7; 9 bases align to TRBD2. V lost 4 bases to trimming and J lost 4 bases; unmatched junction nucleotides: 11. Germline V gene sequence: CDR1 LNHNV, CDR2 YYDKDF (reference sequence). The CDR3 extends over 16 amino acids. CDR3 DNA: TGTGCCACCAGCAACCCCCTGCGGGAGGGCCTATACGAGCAGTACTTC. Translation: CATSNPLREGLYEQYF.

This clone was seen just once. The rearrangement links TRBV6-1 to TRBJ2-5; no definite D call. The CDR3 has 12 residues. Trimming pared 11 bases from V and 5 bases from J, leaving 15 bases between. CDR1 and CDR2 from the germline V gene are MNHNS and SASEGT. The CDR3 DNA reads TGTGCCGCTTCAGGACCCTGGGAGACCCAGTACTTC. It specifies CAASGPWETQYF.

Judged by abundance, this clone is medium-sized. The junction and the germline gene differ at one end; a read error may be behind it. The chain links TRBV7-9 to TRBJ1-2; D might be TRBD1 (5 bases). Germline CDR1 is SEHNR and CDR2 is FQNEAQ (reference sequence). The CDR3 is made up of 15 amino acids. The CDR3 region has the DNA TGTGCCAGCAGCTCGGGGACCTCGGGGAACTTTGGCTACACCTTC. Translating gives CASSSGTSGNFGYTF.

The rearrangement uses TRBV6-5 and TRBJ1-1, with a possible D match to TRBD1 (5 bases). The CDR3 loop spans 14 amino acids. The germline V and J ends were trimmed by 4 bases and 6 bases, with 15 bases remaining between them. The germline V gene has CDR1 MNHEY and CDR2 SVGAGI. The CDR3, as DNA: TGTGCCAGCAGTTCCAGGGACGTTCGCGCTGAAGCTTTCTTT. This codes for CASSSRDVRAEAFF.

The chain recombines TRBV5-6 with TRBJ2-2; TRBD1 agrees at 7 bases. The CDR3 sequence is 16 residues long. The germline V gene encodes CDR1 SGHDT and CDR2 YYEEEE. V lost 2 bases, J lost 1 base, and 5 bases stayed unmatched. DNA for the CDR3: TGTGCCAGCAGCTTAATACGACAGGGGAACACCGGGGAGCTGTTTTTT. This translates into CASSLIRQGNTGELFF.

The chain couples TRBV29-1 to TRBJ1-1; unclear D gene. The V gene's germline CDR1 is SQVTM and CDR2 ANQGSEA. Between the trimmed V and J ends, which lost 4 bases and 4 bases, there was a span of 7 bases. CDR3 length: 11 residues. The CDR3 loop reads CSVAGLTEAFF. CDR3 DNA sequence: TGCAGCGTTGCTGGGCTCACTGAAGCTTTCTTT.